In its sample, the clone carrying this T cell receptor beta chain was seen a few times. TCRdb itself ran the reads through MiXCR, one entry per CDR3 protein. Of 150,000 to 200,000 distinct CDR3 sequences detected, roughly 28% appear once; the ten largest clones hold about 31%. The data belong to a study of T cell repertoires in cytomegalovirus infection. Study as a whole: Evidence of both CMV infection and a matching HLA type came from public TCR beta signatures.

Germline V gene sequence: CDR1 MNHGY, CDR2 SAAAGT. Trimming left V 6 bases short and J 1 base short, with 12 bases between. The CDR3 runs to 14 residues. The sequenced material came from PBMCs. V gene TRBV6-8 combines with J gene TRBJ1-1; weak D call: TRBD1 (5 bases). This TCR was sampled from a human donor in good health (CMV status not recorded). Some clones in this sample may be carry-over from other donors' samples. The CDR3 sequence: CASSLDNSNTEAFF. CDR3 nucleotides: TGTGCCAGCAGCCTGGACAATTCGAACACTGAAGCTTTCTTT.